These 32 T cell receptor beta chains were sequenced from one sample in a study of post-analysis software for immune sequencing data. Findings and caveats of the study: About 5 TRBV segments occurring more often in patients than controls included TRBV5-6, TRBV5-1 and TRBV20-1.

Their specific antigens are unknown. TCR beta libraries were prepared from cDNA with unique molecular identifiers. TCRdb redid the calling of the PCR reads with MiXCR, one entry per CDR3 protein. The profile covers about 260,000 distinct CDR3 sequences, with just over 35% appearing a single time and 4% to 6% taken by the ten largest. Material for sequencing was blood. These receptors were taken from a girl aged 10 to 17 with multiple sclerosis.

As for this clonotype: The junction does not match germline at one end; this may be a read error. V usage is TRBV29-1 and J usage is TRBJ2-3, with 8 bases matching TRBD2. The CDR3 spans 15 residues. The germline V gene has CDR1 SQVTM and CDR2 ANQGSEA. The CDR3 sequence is CSAETAGVGTDTQYF. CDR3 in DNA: TGCAGCGCTGAAACAGCGGGAGTGGGCACAGATACGCAGTATTTT.

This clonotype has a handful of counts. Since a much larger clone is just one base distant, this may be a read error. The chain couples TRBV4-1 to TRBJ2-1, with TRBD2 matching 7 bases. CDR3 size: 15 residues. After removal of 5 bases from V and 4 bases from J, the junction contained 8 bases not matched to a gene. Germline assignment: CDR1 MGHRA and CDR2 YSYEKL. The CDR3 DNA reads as TGCGCCAGCAGCGCGGAAGGGGAGGGTTACAATGAGCAGTTCTTC. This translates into CASSAEGEGYNEQFF.

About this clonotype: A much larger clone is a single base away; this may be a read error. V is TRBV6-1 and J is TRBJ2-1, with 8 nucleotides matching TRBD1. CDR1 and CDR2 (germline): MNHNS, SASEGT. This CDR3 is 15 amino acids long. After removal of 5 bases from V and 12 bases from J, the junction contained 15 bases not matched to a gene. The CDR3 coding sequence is TGTGCCAGCAGTTCCGGGACAGGTCAATTACATGGGCAGTTCTTC. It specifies CASSSGTGQLHGQFF.

CDR3 sequence (DNA): TGTGCCAGCAGCGTAGCTCCATTGGGGAGGGCGAACACTGAAGCTTTCTTT. As protein: CASSVAPLGRANTEAFF. The chain links TRBV9 to TRBJ1-1; unclear D gene. This CDR3 is 17 amino acids long. Germline CDR1 reads SGDLS; CDR2 reads YYNGEE. V lost 0 bases and J 1 base, leaving 16 bases between the germline ends.

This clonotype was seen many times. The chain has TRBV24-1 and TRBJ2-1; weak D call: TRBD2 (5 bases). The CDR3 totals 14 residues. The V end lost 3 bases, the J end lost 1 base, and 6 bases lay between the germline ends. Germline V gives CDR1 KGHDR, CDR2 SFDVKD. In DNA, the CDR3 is TGTGCCACCAGTGATCGGGGATCCTACAATGAGCAGTTCTTC. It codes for CATSDRGSYNEQFF.

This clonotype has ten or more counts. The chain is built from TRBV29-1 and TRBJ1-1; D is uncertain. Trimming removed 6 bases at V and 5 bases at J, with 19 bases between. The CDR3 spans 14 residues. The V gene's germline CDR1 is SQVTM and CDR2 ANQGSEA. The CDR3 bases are TGCAGCGTCCGACGCACCGCCTACGGTACTGAAGCTTTCTTT. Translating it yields CSVRRTAYGTEAFF.

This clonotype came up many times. In nucleotides, the CDR3 is TGCGCCAGCAGCCAAGACGTCGACCGAAGGAGGGAGCAGTACTTC. Translated, it gives CASSQDVDRRREQYF. The chain employs TRBV4-1 and TRBJ2-7; perhaps TRBD2 as D (5 bases). This CDR3 is 15 amino acids long. Trimming pared 0 bases from V and 7 bases from J, leaving 16 bases between. Germline lookup yields CDR1 MGHRA and CDR2 YSYEKL.

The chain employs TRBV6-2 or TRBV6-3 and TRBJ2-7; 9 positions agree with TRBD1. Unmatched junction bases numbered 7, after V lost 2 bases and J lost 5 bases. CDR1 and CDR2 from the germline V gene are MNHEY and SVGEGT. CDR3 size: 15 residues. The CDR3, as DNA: TGTGCCAGCAGTTACCGAGGGACAGGGTCCGACGAGCAGTACTTC. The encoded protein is CASSYRGTGSDEQYF.

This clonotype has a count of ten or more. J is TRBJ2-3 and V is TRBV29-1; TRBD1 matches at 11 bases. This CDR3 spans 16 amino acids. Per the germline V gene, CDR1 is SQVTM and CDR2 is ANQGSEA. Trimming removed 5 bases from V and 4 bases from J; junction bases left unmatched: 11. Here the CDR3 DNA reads TGCAGCGTTTATAAACTGCCGGGACAGGGGGCAGATACGCAGTATTTT. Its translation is CSVYKLPGQGADTQYF.

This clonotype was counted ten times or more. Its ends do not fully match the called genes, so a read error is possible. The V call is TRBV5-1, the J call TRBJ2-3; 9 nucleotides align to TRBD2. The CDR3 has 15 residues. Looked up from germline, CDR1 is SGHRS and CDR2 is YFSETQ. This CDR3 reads CASSSTSGSTDTQYF. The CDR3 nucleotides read TGTGCCAGCAGCTCGACTAGCGGAAGCACAGATACGCAGTATTTT.

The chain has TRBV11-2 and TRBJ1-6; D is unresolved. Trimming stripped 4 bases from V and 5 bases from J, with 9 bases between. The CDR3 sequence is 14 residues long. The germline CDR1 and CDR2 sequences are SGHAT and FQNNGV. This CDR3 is CASSCGLDNSPLHF. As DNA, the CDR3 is TGTGCCAGCAGCTGTGGATTGGATAATTCACCCCTCCACTTT.

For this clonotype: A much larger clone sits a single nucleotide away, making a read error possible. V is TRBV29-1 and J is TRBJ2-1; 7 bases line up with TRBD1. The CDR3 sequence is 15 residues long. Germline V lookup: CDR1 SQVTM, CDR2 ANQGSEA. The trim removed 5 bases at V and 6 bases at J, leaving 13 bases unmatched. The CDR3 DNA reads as TGCAGCGTTTCAAAGACAGGGTCGGACTGCAATGAGCAGTTCTTC. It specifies CSVSKTGSDCNEQFF.

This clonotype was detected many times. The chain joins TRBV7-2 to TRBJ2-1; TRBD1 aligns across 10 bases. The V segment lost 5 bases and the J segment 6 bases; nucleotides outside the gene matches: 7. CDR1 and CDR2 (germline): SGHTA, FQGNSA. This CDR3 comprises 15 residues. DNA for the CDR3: TGTGCCAGCAGCACCTGGGACAGGGGCACCAATGAGCAGTTCTTC. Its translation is CASSTWDRGTNEQFF.

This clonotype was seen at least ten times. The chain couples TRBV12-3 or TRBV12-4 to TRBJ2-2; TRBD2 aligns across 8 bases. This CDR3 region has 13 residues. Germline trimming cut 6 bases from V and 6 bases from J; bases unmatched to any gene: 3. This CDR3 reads CASSPGLAGELFF. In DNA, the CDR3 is TGTGCCAGCAGCCCGGGACTAGCCGGGGAGCTGTTTTTT.

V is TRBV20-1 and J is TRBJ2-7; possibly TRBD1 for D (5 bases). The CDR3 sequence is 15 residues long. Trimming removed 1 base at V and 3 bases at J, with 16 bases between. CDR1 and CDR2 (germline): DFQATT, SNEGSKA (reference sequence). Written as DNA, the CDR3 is TGCAGTGCTAGAGGACAGTGGGCATTCCTCTACGAGCAGTACTTC. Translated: CSARGQWAFLYEQYF.

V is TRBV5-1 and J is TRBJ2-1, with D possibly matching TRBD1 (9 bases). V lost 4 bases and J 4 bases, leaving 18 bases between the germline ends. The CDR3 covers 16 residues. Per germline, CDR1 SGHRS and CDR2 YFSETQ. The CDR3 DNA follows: TGCGCCAGCAGCCCGGGAGGGACAGGGAGTTACAATGAGCAGTTCTTC. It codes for CASSPGGTGSYNEQFF.

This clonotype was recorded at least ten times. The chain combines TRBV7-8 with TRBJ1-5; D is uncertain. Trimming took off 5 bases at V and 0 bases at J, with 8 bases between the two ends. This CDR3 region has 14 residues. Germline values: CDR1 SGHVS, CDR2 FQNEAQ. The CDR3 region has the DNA TGTGCCAGCAGCCCGGCTGCTAGCAATCAGCCCCAGCATTTT. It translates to CASSPAASNQPQHF.

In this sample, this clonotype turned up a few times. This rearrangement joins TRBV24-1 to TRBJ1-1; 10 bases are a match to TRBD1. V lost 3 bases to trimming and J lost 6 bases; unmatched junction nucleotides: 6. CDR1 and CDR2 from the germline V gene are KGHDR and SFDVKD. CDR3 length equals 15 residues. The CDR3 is CATSDRDRGRAEAFF. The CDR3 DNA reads TGTGCCACCAGTGATCGGGACAGGGGAAGGGCTGAAGCTTTCTTT.

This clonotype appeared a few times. CDR3 nucleotide sequence: TGTGCCAGCAGTTTAATGGGGAGGACTGAAGCTTTCTTT. Encoded protein: CASSLMGRTEAFF. The rearrangement uses TRBV12-3 or TRBV12-4 and TRBJ1-1; D unresolved. The CDR3 runs 13 residues. Trimming pared 2 bases from V and 5 bases from J, leaving 9 bases between.

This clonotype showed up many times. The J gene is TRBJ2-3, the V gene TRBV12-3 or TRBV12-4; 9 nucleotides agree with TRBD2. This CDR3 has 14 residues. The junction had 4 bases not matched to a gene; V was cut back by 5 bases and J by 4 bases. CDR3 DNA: TGTGCCAGCAGTGCGGGCGGGAGGGCAGATACGCAGTATTTT. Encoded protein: CASSAGGRADTQYF.

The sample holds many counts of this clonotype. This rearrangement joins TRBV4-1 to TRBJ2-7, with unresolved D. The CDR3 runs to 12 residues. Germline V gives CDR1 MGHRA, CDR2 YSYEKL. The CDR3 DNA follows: TGCACAGATGGACCGAGCTCCTACGAGCAGTACTTC. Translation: CTDGPSSYEQYF.

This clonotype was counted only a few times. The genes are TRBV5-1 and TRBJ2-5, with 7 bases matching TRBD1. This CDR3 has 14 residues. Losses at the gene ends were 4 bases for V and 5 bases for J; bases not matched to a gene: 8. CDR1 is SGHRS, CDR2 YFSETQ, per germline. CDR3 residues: CASSAGTARETQYF. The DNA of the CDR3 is TGCGCCAGCAGCGCCGGGACAGCCCGCGAGACCCAGTACTTC.

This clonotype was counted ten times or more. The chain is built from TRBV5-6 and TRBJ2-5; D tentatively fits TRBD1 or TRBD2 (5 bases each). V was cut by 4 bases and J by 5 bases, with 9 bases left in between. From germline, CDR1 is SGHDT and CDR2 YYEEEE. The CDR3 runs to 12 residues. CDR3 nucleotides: TGTGCCAGCAGCGAGGGGTTGGAGACCCAGTACTTC. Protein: CASSEGLETQYF.

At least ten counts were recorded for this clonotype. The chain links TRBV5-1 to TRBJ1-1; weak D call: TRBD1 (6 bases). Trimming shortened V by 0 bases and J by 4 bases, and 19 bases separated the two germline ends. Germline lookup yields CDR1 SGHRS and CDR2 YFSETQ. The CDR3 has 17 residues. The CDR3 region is CASSLGSNRVYATEAFF. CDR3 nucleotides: TGCGCCAGCAGCTTGGGGTCGAACAGGGTGTACGCCACTGAAGCTTTCTTT.

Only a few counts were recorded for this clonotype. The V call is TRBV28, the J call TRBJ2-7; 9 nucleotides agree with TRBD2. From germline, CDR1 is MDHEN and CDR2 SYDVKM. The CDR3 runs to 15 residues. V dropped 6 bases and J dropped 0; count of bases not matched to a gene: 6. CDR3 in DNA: TGTGCCAGCAGCATAGCGGGGGCGAGCTCCTACGAGCAGTACTTC. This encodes CASSIAGASSYEQYF. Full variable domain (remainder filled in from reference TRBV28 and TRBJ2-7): DVKVTQSSRYLVKRTGEKVFLECVQDMDHENMFWYRQDPGLGLRLIYFSYDVKMKEKGDIPEGYSVSREKKERFSLILESASTNQTSMYLCASSIAGASSYEQYFGPGTRLTVT.

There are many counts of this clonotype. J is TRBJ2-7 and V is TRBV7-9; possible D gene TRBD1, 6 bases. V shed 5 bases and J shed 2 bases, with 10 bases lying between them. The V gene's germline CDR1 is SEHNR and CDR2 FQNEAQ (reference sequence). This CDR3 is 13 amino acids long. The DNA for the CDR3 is TGTGCCAGCAGCCCCCGGGACACCTACGAGCAGTACTTC. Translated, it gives CASSPRDTYEQYF.

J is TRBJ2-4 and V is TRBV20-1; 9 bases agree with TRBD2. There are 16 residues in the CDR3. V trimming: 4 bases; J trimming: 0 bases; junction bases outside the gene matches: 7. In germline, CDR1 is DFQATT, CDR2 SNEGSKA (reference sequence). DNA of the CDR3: TGCAGTGCTACGTGGGCTAGCGGGATAGCCAAAAACATTCAGTACTTC. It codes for CSATWASGIAKNIQYF.

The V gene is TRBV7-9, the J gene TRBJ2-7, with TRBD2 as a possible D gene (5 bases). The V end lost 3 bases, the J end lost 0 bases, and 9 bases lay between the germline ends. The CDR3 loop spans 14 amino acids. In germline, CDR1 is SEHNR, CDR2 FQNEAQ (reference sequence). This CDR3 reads CASSLGVYSYEQYF. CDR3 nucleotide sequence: TGTGCCAGCAGCTTGGGAGTCTACTCCTACGAGCAGTACTTC.

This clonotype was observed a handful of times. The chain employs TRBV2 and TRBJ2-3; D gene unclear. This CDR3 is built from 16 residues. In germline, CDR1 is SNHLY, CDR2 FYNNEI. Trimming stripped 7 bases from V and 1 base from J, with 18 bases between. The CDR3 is CASKLSRAGGTDTQYF. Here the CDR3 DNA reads TGTGCCAGCAAATTGAGTCGGGCAGGAGGCACAGATACGCAGTATTTT.

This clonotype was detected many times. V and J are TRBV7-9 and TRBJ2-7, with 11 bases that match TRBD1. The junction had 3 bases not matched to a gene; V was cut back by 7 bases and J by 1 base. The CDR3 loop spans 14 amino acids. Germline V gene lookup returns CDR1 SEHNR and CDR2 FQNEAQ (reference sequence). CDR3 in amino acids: CASKGQGESYEQYF. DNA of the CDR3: TGTGCCAGCAAGGGACAGGGGGAATCCTACGAGCAGTACTTC.

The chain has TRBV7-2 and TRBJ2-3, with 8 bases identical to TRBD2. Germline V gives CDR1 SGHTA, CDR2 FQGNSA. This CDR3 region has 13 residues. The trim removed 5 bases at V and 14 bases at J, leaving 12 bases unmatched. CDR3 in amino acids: CASSETIAGLGYF. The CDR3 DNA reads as TGTGCCAGCAGCGAAACCATAGCGGGGTTGGGGTATTTT.

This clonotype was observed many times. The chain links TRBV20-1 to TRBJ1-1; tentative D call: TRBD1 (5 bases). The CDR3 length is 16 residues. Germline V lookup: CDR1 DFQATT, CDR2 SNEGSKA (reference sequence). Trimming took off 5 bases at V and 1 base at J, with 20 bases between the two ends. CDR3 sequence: CSAWPTRGAPNTEAFF. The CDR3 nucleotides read TGCAGTGCTTGGCCCACCCGGGGCGCCCCGAACACTGAAGCTTTCTTT.